The clone carrying this T cell receptor beta chain appeared many times. Its antigen remains unidentified. This entry is derived from a study of beta chain bispecific antibodies for T cell cancers. Across the study: TRBV sequencing of surviving healthy T cells measured each family's depletion. Surface TRBV12 (TRBV12-3) was on Jurkat, TRBV5-5 on HPB-ALL. Study results and caveats: Most targeted TRBV signal came from the leukemia cell line cells, not normal T cells. TRBV5-6, highly similar to TRBV5-5, is cross-recognized by anti-TRBV5-5 antibody.

Unique molecular identifier barcodes measured each clonotype's abundance. MiXCR, applied by TCRdb to the 5' RACE reads, yields one record per CDR3 protein. Among about 20,000 distinct CDR3 sequences listed, less than 3% were seen once. Either OKT3 anti-CD3 antibody or CD3/CD28 beads expanded T cells from blood mononuclear cells over roughly 3 days. V was pared by 6 bases and J by 0 bases, with 9 bases between. Germline assignment: CDR1 MNHEY and CDR2 SVGAGI. This CDR3 has 13 amino acids. The sequenced material came from healthy donor T cells cultured with leukemia cells. This sequence was found in a human donor in good health. Some clones in this sample may be carry-over from other donors' samples. The chain uses TRBV6-5 and TRBJ2-7, with D maybe TRBD1 (5 bases). The CDR3 region is CASRQVPSYEQYF. DNA for the CDR3: TGTGCCAGCAGACAGGTACCCTCCTACGAGCAGTACTTC.